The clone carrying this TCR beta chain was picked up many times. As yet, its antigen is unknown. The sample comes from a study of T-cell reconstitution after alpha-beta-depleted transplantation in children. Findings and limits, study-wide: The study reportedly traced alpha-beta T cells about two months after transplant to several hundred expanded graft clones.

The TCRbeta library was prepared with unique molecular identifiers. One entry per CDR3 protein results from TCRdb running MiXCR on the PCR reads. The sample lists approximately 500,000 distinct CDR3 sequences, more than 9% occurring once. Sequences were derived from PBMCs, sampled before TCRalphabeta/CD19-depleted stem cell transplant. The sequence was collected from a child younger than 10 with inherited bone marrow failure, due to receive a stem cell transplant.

The CDR3 region has the DNA TGTGCCAGCAGTGATAACGGGGATAATTCACCCCTCCACTTT. This codes for CASSDNGDNSPLHF. The genes are TRBV25-1 and TRBJ1-6; D gene ambiguous. In germline, CDR1 is MGHDK, CDR2 SYGVNS. V lost 3 bases and J lost 5, with 8 bases in between. The CDR3 spans 14 residues.